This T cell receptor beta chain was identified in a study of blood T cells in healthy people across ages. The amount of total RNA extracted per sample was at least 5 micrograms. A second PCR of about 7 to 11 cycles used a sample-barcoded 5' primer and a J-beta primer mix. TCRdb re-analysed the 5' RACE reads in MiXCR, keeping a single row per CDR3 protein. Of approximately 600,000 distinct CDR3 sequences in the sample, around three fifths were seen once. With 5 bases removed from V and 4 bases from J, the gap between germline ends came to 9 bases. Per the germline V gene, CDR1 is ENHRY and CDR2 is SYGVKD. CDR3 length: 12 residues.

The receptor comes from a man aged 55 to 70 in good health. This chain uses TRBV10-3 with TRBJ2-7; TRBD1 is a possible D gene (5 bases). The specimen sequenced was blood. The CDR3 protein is CAISPQGYEQYF. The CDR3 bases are TGTGCCATCAGTCCCCAGGGATACGAGCAGTACTTC.